Below, 27 T cell receptor beta chains from the same sample are listed, as sequenced in a study of T cells in Graves' hyperthyroidism and ophthalmopathy. TCR beta CDR3 regions were amplified from RNA transcripts. HTBI primers were employed in a first-round RT-PCR of the TCR CDR3. TCRdb redid the calling of the multiplex PCR reads with MiXCR, one entry per CDR3 protein. The table lists 250,000 to 300,000 distinct CDR3 sequences, approximately 18% of them singletons. The material sequenced was blood. All receptors come from a man between 50 and 59 years old with Graves' ophthalmopathy.

This clonotype was recorded at least ten times. The chain is built from TRBV7-8 and TRBJ1-5; 8 bases map to TRBD1. V lost 10 bases to trimming and J lost 2 bases; unmatched junction nucleotides: 7. CDR1 is SGHVS, CDR2 FQNEAQ, per germline. This CDR3 has 14 residues. CDR3 sequence reads: CATDTGGGNQPQHF. In DNA form, the CDR3 reads TGTGCCACAGATACAGGGGGTGGCAATCAGCCCCAGCATTTT.

A few counts support this clonotype. The chain joins TRBV27 to TRBJ2-3; D may be TRBD2 (6 bases). The CDR3 has 15 residues. Trimming stripped 2 bases from V and 2 bases from J, with 11 bases between. CDR1 and CDR2 (germline): MNHEY, SMNVEV (reference sequence). As DNA, the CDR3 is TGTGCCAGCAGTTTAGGAGGGAAGAACACAGATACGCAGTATTTT. Its translation is CASSLGGKNTDTQYF.

This clonotype was seen only a few times. This rearrangement joins TRBV9 to TRBJ2-7; 7 positions match TRBD2. Germline CDR1 and CDR2: SGDLS and YYNGEE. Trimming took 0 bases from V and 3 from J; bases not matched to a gene: 6. The CDR3 runs to 15 residues. The DNA for the CDR3 is TGTGCCAGCAGCGTAGCGGCTAGCGGAAGCTACGAGCAGTACTTC. Its protein is CASSVAASGSYEQYF.

The chain has TRBV19 and TRBJ1-5, with TRBD1 as a possible D gene (6 bases). V lost 5 bases, J lost 3 bases, and 23 bases lay in between. The CDR3 sequence is 18 residues long. CDR1 and CDR2 (germline): LNHDA, SQIVND (reference sequence). The CDR3 is CASSPKTGGNLYNQPQHF. The DNA of the CDR3 is TGTGCCAGTAGTCCCAAGACAGGAGGGAATCTATACAATCAGCCCCAGCATTTT. Supplemented by reference TRBV19 and TRBJ1-5, the full variable domain reads DGGITQSPKYLFRKEGQNVTLSCEQNLNHDAMYWYRQDPGQGLRLIYYSQIVNDFQKGDIAEGYSVSREKKESFPLTVTSAQKNPTAFYLCASSPKTGGNLYNQPQHFGDGTRLSIL.

The table lists this clonotype with many counts. The chain has TRBV18 and TRBJ1-2; 11 bases align to TRBD1. Germline trimming cut 2 bases from V and 4 bases from J; bases unmatched to any gene: 3. In germline, CDR1 is KGHSH, CDR2 LQKENI. This CDR3 region has 15 residues. CDR3 region: CASSPAGQGAYGYTF. The CDR3 DNA sequence: TGTGCCAGCTCACCAGCCGGACAGGGGGCCTATGGCTACACCTTC.

In this sample, this clonotype turned up a few times. This chain links TRBV30 with TRBJ1-1; possible D gene TRBD1, 5 bases. Per the germline V gene, CDR1 is GTSNPN and CDR2 is SVGIG (reference sequence). The V and J ends lost 0 bases and 4 bases respectively, with 18 bases between them. The length of the CDR3 is 16 residues. This CDR3 reads CAWSVVIGTLGTEAFF. In DNA form, the CDR3 reads TGTGCCTGGAGTGTAGTGATCGGGACTCTGGGCACTGAAGCTTTCTTT.

This clonotype was recorded at least ten times. The chain links TRBV6-2 or TRBV6-3 to TRBJ2-7; 10 bases map to TRBD2. V was clipped by 6 bases and J by 2 bases; unmatched bases: 7. The V gene's germline CDR1 is MNHEY and CDR2 SVGEGT. The CDR3 has 15 residues. The CDR3 coding sequence is TGTGCCAGCAGGACTAGCGGGCTCCAAGCCTACGAGCAGTACTTC. Encoded protein: CASRTSGLQAYEQYF.

This clonotype was seen many times. The chain employs TRBV29-1 and TRBJ1-1; D gene ambiguous. Germline-derived CDR1 and CDR2 are SQVTM and ANQGSEA. The CDR3 totals 14 residues. V shed 4 bases and J shed 0 bases, with 12 bases lying between them. In DNA form, the CDR3 reads TGCAGCGTTGTTGGGGTGGGGATGAACACTGAAGCTTTCTTT. Its protein product is CSVVGVGMNTEAFF.

This clonotype was observed many times. The rearrangement joins TRBV11-1 to TRBJ1-1; D uncertain. Germline lookup yields CDR1 SGHAT and CDR2 FQDESV (reference sequence). Between the trimmed V and J ends, which lost 2 bases and 1 base, there was a span of 5 bases. This CDR3 contains 13 residues. The CDR3 nucleotides are TGTGCCAGCAGCTTACACCAGAACACTGAAGCTTTCTTT. Translating it yields CASSLHQNTEAFF.

This clonotype was observed at least ten times. Here the CDR3 DNA reads TGTGCCTGGAGCCGGACAGGCGGGAACACTGAAGCTTTCTTT. Translated, it gives CAWSRTGGNTEAFF. This sequence joins TRBV30 and TRBJ1-1; TRBD1 matches 7 bases. With V trimmed by 3 bases and J by 1 base, 5 bases remained unmatched. The CDR3 runs 14 residues. CDR1 is GTSNPN and CDR2 is SVGIG in the germline V gene (reference sequence). The variable domain in full, completed from reference TRBV30 and TRBJ1-1, reads SQTIHQWPATLVQPVGSPLSLECTVEGTSNPNLYWYRQAAGRGLQLLFYSVGIGQISSEVPQNLSASRPQDRQFILSSKKLLLSDSGFYLCAWSRTGGNTEAFFGQGTRLTVV.

A few counts support this clonotype. The chain joins TRBV28 to TRBJ2-2, with 8 bases identical to TRBD2. V was clipped by 5 bases and J by 7 bases; unmatched bases: 12. The V gene's germline CDR1 is MDHEN and CDR2 SYDVKM. This CDR3 contains 16 residues. Here the CDR3 reads CASSPNRERGGGELFF. CDR3 in DNA: TGTGCCAGCAGTCCGAACAGGGAACGGGGGGGCGGGGAGCTGTTTTTT.

The rearrangement links TRBV6-1 to TRBJ2-7; the D call may be TRBD1 or TRBD2 (5 bases each). This CDR3 is built from 11 residues. V was cut by 7 bases and J by 6 bases, with 10 bases left in between. The germline V gene has CDR1 MNHNS and CDR2 SASEGT. The CDR3 protein is CASTQGREQYF. In DNA, the CDR3 is TGTGCCAGCACGCAGGGACGCGAGCAGTACTTC.

About this clonotype itself: Germline is not matched at one junction end, which may reflect a read error. The chain uses TRBV12-3 or TRBV12-4 and TRBJ2-1; perhaps TRBD2 as D (5 bases). The CDR3 contains 13 residues. CDR3 protein: CAGSPGISSEQFF. CDR3 coding DNA: TGTGCCGGCAGTCCCGGGATCTCCTCTGAGCAGTTCTTC.

This clonotype has at least ten counts. CDR3 DNA: TGTGCCAGCAGCCGGAGCGGGAGAGGGTACACCGGGGAGCTGTTTTTT. Its translation: CASSRSGRGYTGELFF. This rearrangement joins TRBV11-2 to TRBJ2-2, with TRBD2 matching over 8 bases. Germline-derived CDR1 and CDR2 are SGHAT and FQNNGV. The CDR3 sequence is 16 residues long. The junction had 8 bases not matched to a gene; V was cut back by 5 bases and J by 3 bases.

This clonotype was observed a few times. This chain links TRBV19 with TRBJ2-2; D is perhaps TRBD2 (5 bases). Trimming stripped 2 bases from V and 4 bases from J, with 14 bases between. The germline gives CDR1 LNHDA, CDR2 SQIVND (reference sequence). This CDR3 comprises 16 residues. This chain's CDR3 is CASSITEASGTGELFF. As DNA, the CDR3 is TGTGCCAGTAGTATAACGGAGGCATCGGGCACCGGGGAGCTGTTTTTT.

The rearrangement links TRBV5-1 to TRBJ1-2, with D possibly being TRBD1 (5 bases). From germline, CDR1 is SGHRS and CDR2 YFSETQ. The CDR3 has 14 amino acids. The V gene lost 5 bases and the J gene lost 2 bases, with 13 bases spanning the gap. This CDR3 is CASRPAWDNYGYTF. The CDR3 DNA reads TGCGCCAGCAGGCCCGCCTGGGACAACTATGGCTACACCTTC.

This clonotype was detected many times. CDR3 DNA: TGTGCCAGCAGTCCTTCCGGGACTAGCGGGGCTAGGGCAGAGACCCAGTACTTC. Protein sequence: CASSPSGTSGARAETQYF. The chain is built from TRBV28 and TRBJ2-5; 13 bases are shared with TRBD2. In germline, CDR1 is MDHEN, CDR2 SYDVKM. After removal of 5 bases from V and 4 bases from J, the junction contained 13 bases not matched to a gene. The CDR3 has 18 amino acids.

Remarks on this clonotype: In this CDR3 the conserved last residue, phenylalanine or tryptophan, is missing, so a read error is likely. This sequence joins TRBV28 and TRBJ2-3; 7 bases fit TRBD1. CDR1 and CDR2 (germline): MDHEN, SYDVKM. The ends lost 6 bases at V and 0 bases at J; junction bases unmatched: 6. The CDR3 totals 15 residues. In DNA form, the CDR3 reads TGTGCCAGCAGGAGGGACAGCCGCAGCACAGATACGCAGTATCTT. Translating gives CASRRDSRSTDTQYL.

This clonotype showed up just a few times. This chain joins TRBV11-3 and TRBJ2-7; 12 nucleotides line up with TRBD2. In germline, CDR1 is SGHNT, CDR2 YENEEA. The J segment lost 6 bases and the V segment lost 4 bases, leaving 7 bases of the junction unmatched. The CDR3 has 15 amino acids. The CDR3 sequence is CASSSSTSGSIEQYF. Written as DNA, the CDR3 is TGTGCCAGCAGCTCCTCGACTAGCGGGAGTATCGAGCAGTACTTC.

This clonotype was found a few times. J is TRBJ2-5 and V is TRBV12-3 or TRBV12-4; D may be TRBD1 (6 bases). CDR3 length equals 13 residues. V lost 8 bases, J lost 6 bases, and 16 bases lay in between. CDR3 sequence reads: CASARQVVKTQYF. CDR3 coding DNA: TGTGCCAGCGCCCGACAGGTTGTCAAGACCCAGTACTTC.

This clonotype was counted many times. J is TRBJ2-1 and V is TRBV5-1, with TRBD2 identical over 7 bases. CDR1 SGHRS and CDR2 YFSETQ come from the germline V gene. With 4 bases clipped from V and 10 bases from J, the junction kept 17 bases outside the gene matches. The CDR3 contains 16 residues. For the CDR3, the DNA is TGCGCCAGCAGCCCTGGACTAGTTAGTTCATCAGGGGAGCAGTTCTTC. It yields the protein CASSPGLVSSSGEQFF.

The chain couples TRBV10-3 to TRBJ1-2, with D possibly being TRBD1 (6 bases). V lost 0 bases and J 4 bases, leaving 15 bases between the germline ends. From germline, CDR1 is ENHRY and CDR2 SYGVKD. CDR3 length: 16 amino acids. The chain's CDR3 is CAISESHLTGLYGYTF. As DNA, the CDR3 is TGTGCCATCAGTGAGTCTCATCTAACAGGGCTCTATGGCTACACCTTC.

In its sample, this clonotype was seen many times. The rearrangement uses TRBV11-2 and TRBJ1-6, with 9 bases aligning to TRBD1. Germline lookup yields CDR1 SGHAT and CDR2 FQNNGV. The CDR3 extends over 15 amino acids. V lost 6 bases, J lost 7 bases, and 7 bases stayed unmatched. The CDR3: CASRARDRANSPLHF. In DNA form, the CDR3 reads TGTGCCAGCAGGGCCCGGGACAGGGCCAATTCACCCCTCCACTTT.

This chain links TRBV7-3 with TRBJ2-2; TRBD2 might be the D (5 bases). Deletions cut 4 bases from V and 5 bases from J, with 14 bases between. The CDR3 is 15 amino acids. Germline loops: CDR1 SGHTA, CDR2 FQGTGA. The CDR3 here is CASSSSGFTTGELFF. Here the CDR3 DNA reads TGTGCCAGCAGCTCCTCGGGATTTACTACCGGGGAGCTGTTTTTT.

The chain has TRBV5-1 and TRBJ2-7, with a weak D call TRBD1 (5 bases). The CDR3 is made up of 15 amino acids. Per the germline V gene, CDR1 is SGHRS and CDR2 is YFSETQ. Trimming pared 0 bases from V and 2 bases from J, leaving 12 bases between. CDR3 nucleotides: TGCGCCAGCAGCTTGGATGGCAGGGCAACCTACGAGCAGTACTTC. It is translated as CASSLDGRATYEQYF.

As DNA, the CDR3 is TGTGCCAGCAGCCATGCAGGGGGGCCGAGAGAGCAGTACTTC. Protein product: CASSHAGGPREQYF. The chain employs TRBV13 and TRBJ2-5; D perhaps matches TRBD1 (7 bases). Germline CDR1 and CDR2: PRHDT and FYEKMQ (reference sequence). Trimming stripped 5 bases from V and 11 bases from J, with 21 bases between. There are 14 residues in the CDR3.

The rearrangement links TRBV4-1 to TRBJ2-2, with TRBD2 identical over 11 bases. V lost 1 base to trimming and J lost 5 bases; unmatched junction nucleotides: 3. The CDR3 runs to 16 residues. Germline V gene sequence: CDR1 MGHRA, CDR2 YSYEKL. CDR3 sequence (DNA): TGCGCCAGCAGCCAAGCGCCTAGCGGGAGGACCGGGGAGCTGTTTTTT. Translated: CASSQAPSGRTGELFF.